What follows are 9 T cell receptor beta chains derived from one specimen sequenced in a study of T cells after posttransplantation cyclophosphamide. Profiling relied on immunoSEQ multiplex PCR, and the TCRdb table lists in-frame clones only, not all of them. The sample carries approximately 16,000 clones, around 82% recorded once. Controls had myeloablative marrow grafts with methotrexate and calcineurin inhibitor, sampled at 1 year. Material: PBMCs, obtained 371 days after allogeneic stem cell transplant with calcineurin inhibitor and methotrexate. Receptor source: a male patient aged 18-29 years who received an allogeneic stem cell transplant from a related donor, was CMV-positive, and had no GVHD. The graft donor may have contributed some T cells.

The chain combines TRBV7-9 with TRBJ1-1, with D hard to call. The V gene lost 2 bases and the J gene lost 2 bases, with 3 bases spanning the gap. The CDR3 totals 12 residues. Germline assignment: CDR1 SEHNR and CDR2 FQNEAQ (reference sequence). The CDR3: CASSLYNTEAFF. The CDR3 DNA reads as TGTGCCAGCAGCTTATATAACACTGAAGCTTTCTTT.

This chain uses TRBV4-1 with TRBJ1-2; tentative D call: TRBD1 (6 bases). Between the trimmed V and J ends, which lost 1 base and 8 bases, there was a span of 11 bases. The CDR3 runs 13 residues. The V gene's germline CDR1 is MGHRA and CDR2 YSYEKL. DNA for the CDR3: TGCGCCAGCAGCCAAGGGTCAGGGGACGGCTACACCTTC. Protein sequence: CASSQGSGDGYTF.

This sequence joins TRBV9 and TRBJ1-3; the match to TRBD1 covers 8 bases. The junction had 3 bases not matched to a gene; V was cut back by 4 bases and J by 0 bases. The CDR3 spans 15 residues. Looked up from germline, CDR1 is SGDLS and CDR2 is YYNGEE. CDR3 region: CASSPTGVSGNTIYF. As DNA, the CDR3 is TGTGCCAGCAGCCCGACAGGGGTCTCTGGAAACACCATATATTTT.

The gene calls are TRBV11-2 and TRBJ2-6; D possibly corresponds to TRBD1 (5 bases). Between the trimmed V and J ends, which lost 5 bases and 0 bases, there was a span of 8 bases. This CDR3 region has 15 residues. In germline, CDR1 is SGHAT, CDR2 FQNNGV. The CDR3: CASSPGISGANVLTF. CDR3 coding DNA: TGTGCCAGCAGCCCAGGGATCTCTGGGGCCAACGTCCTGACTTTC.

The chain carries TRBV7-2 and TRBJ2-3; D possibly corresponds to TRBD2 (6 bases). Germline V gene sequence: CDR1 SGHTA, CDR2 FQGNSA. The CDR3 length is 14 residues. V was pared by 4 bases and J by 3 bases, with 11 bases between. In DNA, the CDR3 is TGTGCCAGCAGCTCCTCCGGGAGTACAGATACGCAGTATTTT. Its protein product is CASSSSGSTDTQYF.

The gene calls are TRBV2 and TRBJ2-1, with TRBD2 as a possible D gene (5 bases). Trimming left V 2 bases short and J 8 bases short, with 19 bases between. The CDR3 runs 16 residues. CDR1 and CDR2 (germline): SNHLY, FYNNEI. This chain's CDR3 is CASSERISAFGDEQFF. Here the CDR3 DNA reads TGTGCCAGCAGTGAAAGGATTAGCGCCTTCGGTGATGAGCAGTTCTTC.

CDR3 residues: CASSLAGDTEAFF. The CDR3 nucleotides read TGCGCCAGCAGCTTGGCAGGGGACACTGAAGCTTTCTTT. The chain employs TRBV5-1 and TRBJ1-1; tentative D call: TRBD1 (6 bases). The CDR3 is 13 residues long. Trimming left V 0 bases short and J 3 bases short, with 6 bases between. Germline V gives CDR1 SGHRS, CDR2 YFSETQ.

The chain has TRBV2 and TRBJ1-2; D unresolved. Germline assignment: CDR1 SNHLY and CDR2 FYNNEI. The CDR3 totals 13 residues. The V end lost 6 bases, the J end lost 8 bases, and 16 bases lay between the germline ends. For the CDR3, the DNA is TGTGCCAGCAGCGAGACATCCTCAGGAGGCTACACCTTC. Translated: CASSETSSGGYTF.

Remarks on this clone: Other nucleotide sequences from this sample produce the same CDR3. The chain joins TRBV2 to TRBJ2-2, with D perhaps matching TRBD2 (5 bases). Looked up from germline, CDR1 is SNHLY and CDR2 is FYNNEI. The CDR3 has 13 amino acids. V was pared by 5 bases and J by 3 bases, with 7 bases between. DNA for the CDR3: TGTGCCAGCAGTACGGGGTACACCGGGGAGCTGTTTTTT. Its translation: CASSTGYTGELFF. The whole variable domain, remainder taken from reference TRBV2 and TRBJ2-2, is EPEVTQTPSHQVTQMGQEVILRCVPISNHLYFYWYRQILGQKVEFLVSFYNNEISEKSEIFDDQFSVERPDGSNFTLKIRSTKLEDSAMYFCASSTGYTGELFFGEGSRLTVL.